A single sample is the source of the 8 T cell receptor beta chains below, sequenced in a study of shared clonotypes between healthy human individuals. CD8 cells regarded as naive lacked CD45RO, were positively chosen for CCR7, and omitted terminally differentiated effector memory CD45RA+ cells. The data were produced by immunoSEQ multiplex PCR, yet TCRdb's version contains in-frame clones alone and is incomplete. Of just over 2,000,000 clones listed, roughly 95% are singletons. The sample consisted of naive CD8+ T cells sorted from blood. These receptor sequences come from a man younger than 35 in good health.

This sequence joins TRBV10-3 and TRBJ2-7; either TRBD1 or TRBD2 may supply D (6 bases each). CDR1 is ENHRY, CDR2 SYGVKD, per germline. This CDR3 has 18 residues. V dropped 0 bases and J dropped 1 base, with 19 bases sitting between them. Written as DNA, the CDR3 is TGTGCCATCAGTGAGTCCCTCGGGGGCGGGGCGGCGTCCTACGAGCAGTACTTC. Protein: CAISESLGGGAASYEQYF.

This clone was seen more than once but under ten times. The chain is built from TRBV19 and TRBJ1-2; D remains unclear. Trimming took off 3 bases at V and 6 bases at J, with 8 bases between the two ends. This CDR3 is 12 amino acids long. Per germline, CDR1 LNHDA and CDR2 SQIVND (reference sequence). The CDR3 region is CASSMMGNGYTF. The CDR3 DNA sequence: TGTGCCAGTAGTATGATGGGAAATGGCTACACCTTC. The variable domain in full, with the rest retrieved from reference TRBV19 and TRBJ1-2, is DGGITQSPKYLFRKEGQNVTLSCEQNLNHDAMYWYRQDPGQGLRLIYYSQIVNDFQKGDIAEGYSVSREKKESFPLTVTSAQKNPTAFYLCASSMMGNGYTFGSGTRLTVV.

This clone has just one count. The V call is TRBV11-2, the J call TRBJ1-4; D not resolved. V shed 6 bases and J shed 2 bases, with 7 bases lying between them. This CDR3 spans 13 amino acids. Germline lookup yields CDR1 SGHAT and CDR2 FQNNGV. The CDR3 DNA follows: TGTGCCAGCAGTGCACTGACTAATGAAAAACTGTTTTTT. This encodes CASSALTNEKLFF.

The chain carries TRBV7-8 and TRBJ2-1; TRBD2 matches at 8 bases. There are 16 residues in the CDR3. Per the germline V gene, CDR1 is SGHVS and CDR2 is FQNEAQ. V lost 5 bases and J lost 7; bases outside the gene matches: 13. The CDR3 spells CASSASGGSIWNEQFF. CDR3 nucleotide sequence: TGTGCCAGCAGCGCCAGCGGGGGCTCCATTTGGAATGAGCAGTTCTTC.

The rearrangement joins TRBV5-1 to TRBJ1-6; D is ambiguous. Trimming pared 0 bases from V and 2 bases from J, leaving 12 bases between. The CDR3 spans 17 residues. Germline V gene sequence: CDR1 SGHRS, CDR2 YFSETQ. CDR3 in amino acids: CASSLERANTYNSPLHF. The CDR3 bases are TGCGCCAGCAGCTTGGAGCGAGCCAACACCTATAATTCACCCCTCCACTTT.

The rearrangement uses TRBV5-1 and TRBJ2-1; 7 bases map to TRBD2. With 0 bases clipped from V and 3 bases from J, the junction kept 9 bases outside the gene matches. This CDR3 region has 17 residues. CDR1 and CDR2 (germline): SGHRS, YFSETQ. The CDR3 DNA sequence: TGCGCCAGCAGCTTGGCCAGGAGCGGGACGAACTACAATGAGCAGTTCTTC. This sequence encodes CASSLARSGTNYNEQFF.

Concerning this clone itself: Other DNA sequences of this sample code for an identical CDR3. Here the CDR3 reads CASSPGLEAFF. CDR3 nucleotides: TGTGCCAGCAGCCCCGGACTCGAAGCTTTCTTT. The chain combines TRBV7-9 with TRBJ1-1, with D unclear. Germline CDR1 reads SEHNR; CDR2 reads FQNEAQ (reference sequence). The CDR3 sequence is 11 residues long. Deletions cut 5 bases from V and 8 bases from J, with 9 bases between.

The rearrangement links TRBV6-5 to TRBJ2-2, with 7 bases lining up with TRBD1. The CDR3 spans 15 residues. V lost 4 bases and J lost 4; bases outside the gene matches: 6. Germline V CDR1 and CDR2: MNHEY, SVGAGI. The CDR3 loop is CASSSSGTVTGELFF. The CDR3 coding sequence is TGTGCCAGCAGTTCCTCCGGGACAGTCACCGGGGAGCTGTTTTTT.